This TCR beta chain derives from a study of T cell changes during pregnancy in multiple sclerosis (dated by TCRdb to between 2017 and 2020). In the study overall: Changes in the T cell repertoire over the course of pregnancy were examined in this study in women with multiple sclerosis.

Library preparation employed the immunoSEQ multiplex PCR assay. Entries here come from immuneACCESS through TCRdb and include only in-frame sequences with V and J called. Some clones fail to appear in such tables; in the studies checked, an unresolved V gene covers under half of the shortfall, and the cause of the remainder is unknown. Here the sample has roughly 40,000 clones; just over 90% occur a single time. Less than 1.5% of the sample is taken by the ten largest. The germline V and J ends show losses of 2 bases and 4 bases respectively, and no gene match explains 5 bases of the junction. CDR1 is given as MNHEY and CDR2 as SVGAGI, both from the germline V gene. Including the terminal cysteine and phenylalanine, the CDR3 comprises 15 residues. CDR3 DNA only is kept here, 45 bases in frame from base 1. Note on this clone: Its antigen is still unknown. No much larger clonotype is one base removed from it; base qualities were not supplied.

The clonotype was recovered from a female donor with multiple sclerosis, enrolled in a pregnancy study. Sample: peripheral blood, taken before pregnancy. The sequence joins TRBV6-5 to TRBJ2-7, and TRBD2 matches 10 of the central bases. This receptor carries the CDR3 CASSYRLAGSYEQYF. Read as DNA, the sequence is TGTGCCAGCAGTTACCGACTAGCGGGCAGTTACGAGCAGTACTTC.